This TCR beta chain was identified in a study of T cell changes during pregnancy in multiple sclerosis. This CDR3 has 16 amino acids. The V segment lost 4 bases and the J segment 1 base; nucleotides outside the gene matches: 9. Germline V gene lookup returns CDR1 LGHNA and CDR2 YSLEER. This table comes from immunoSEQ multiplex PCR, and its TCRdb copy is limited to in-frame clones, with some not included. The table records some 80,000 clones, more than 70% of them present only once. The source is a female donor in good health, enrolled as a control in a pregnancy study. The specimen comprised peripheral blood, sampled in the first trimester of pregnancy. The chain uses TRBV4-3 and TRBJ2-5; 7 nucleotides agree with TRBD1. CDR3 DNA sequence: TGCGCCAGCAGCCGGAACAGGGGTGAGGGCCAAGAGACCCAGTACTTC. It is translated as CASSRNRGEGQETQYF.